This note documents a single T cell receptor beta chain sequence. This sample is part of a study of blood T cell repertoires in COVID-19. As for the study in general: The United States, Italy and Spain were the sources of the acute and convalescent COVID-19 samples.

Per the original data handling: Using reference gene primer amplification, nucleated cell counts were estimated. Sequencing used immunoSEQ multiplex PCR; TCRdb keeps in-frame clones, though not all of them. For V, J and clone size, that table is used; D and trimming come from the DNA. This sample carries about 120,000 clones, less than 85% of them seen once, and the ten largest clones take roughly 3.8%. This CDR3 contains 16 residues. The J segment lost 2 bases and the V segment lost 2 bases, leaving 9 bases of the junction unmatched. Germline V gene sequence: CDR1 MNHEY, CDR2 SVGEGT. V and J are TRBV6-2 or TRBV6-3 and TRBJ2-7; 7 bases match TRBD1. This clonotype was sampled from a woman of 80 years or more with acute or convalescent COVID-19. The specimen was peripheral blood. CDR3 bases: TGTGCCAGCAGTTACAGGACAGGCCCTGTTCCCTACGAGCAGTACTTC. This translates into CASSYRTGPVPYEQYF.